The next 18 T cell receptor beta chains were all read from a single sample in a study of blood T cell repertoires in COVID-19. Clones were read by immunoSEQ multiplex PCR, and TCRdb kept only the in-frame ones, dropping some. The sample includes some 150,000 clones, 75% to 85% of them seen just once. Material for sequencing was peripheral blood. The source is a woman in her seventies with COVID-19, enrolled during active disease.

This chain links TRBV2 with TRBJ1-6; 8 nucleotides agree with TRBD1. Germline V gene lookup returns CDR1 SNHLY and CDR2 FYNNEI. The CDR3 covers 13 residues. With V trimmed by 8 bases and J by 10 bases, 7 bases remained unmatched. The DNA of the CDR3 is TGTGCCAGCGACAGGGGAGGGGGCTCACCCCTCCACTTT. Its translation: CASDRGGGSPLHF. The entire variable domain, with the rest obtained from reference TRBV2 and TRBJ1-6, is as follows: EPEVTQTPSHQVTQMGQEVILRCVPISNHLYFYWYRQILGQKVEFLVSFYNNEISEKSEIFDDQFSVERPDGSNFTLKIRSTKLEDSAMYFCASDRGGGSPLHFGNGTRLTVT.

In this sample, this clone turned up once. The chain's CDR3 is CASSLGSSGGPSYNEQFF. The DNA of the CDR3 is TGTGCCAGCAGCTTGGGGTCTAGCGGGGGACCCTCCTACAATGAGCAGTTCTTC. The genes are TRBV5-4 and TRBJ2-1; 10 bases are shared with TRBD2. Trimming cost V 0 bases and J 0 bases; bases outside gene matches: 6. The length of the CDR3 is 18 residues. Germline values: CDR1 SGHNT, CDR2 YYREEE (reference sequence).

This clone was counted only a few times. The V gene is TRBV2, the J gene TRBJ1-4; D unresolved. CDR1 SNHLY and CDR2 FYNNEI come from the germline V gene. The CDR3 totals 11 residues. V lost 6 bases and J lost 7, with 6 bases in between. The CDR3 loop is CASSLFEKLFF. The CDR3 DNA reads TGTGCCAGCAGCCTCTTTGAAAAACTGTTTTTT. Full variable domain (remainder filled in from reference TRBV2 and TRBJ1-4): EPEVTQTPSHQVTQMGQEVILRCVPISNHLYFYWYRQILGQKVEFLVSFYNNEISEKSEIFDDQFSVERPDGSNFTLKIRSTKLEDSAMYFCASSLFEKLFFGSGTQLSVL.

V usage is TRBV12-3 or TRBV12-4 and J usage is TRBJ2-7, with D hard to call. Trimming pared 6 bases from V and 5 bases from J, leaving 11 bases between. CDR3 length equals 12 residues. The CDR3 coding sequence is TGTGCCAGCAGCCCTACAGCCCACGAGCAGTACTTC. Translating gives CASSPTAHEQYF.

The chain recombines TRBV10-3 with TRBJ1-2; 7 bases agree with TRBD1. The CDR3 contains 14 residues. With V trimmed by 5 bases and J by 3 bases, 6 bases remained unmatched. The V gene's germline CDR1 is ENHRY and CDR2 SYGVKD. The CDR3 DNA reads as TGTGCCATCAGTCTTGACAGGGCTGACTATGGCTACACCTTC. Amino acid sequence: CAISLDRADYGYTF.

The chain employs TRBV15 and TRBJ1-3, with 7 bases fitting TRBD1. Germline values: CDR1 LNHNV, CDR2 YYDKDF (reference sequence). The CDR3 has 15 residues. V shed 9 bases and J 0 bases; nucleotides not matched to a gene: 8. This chain's CDR3 is CATNYRGNSGNTIYF. DNA for the CDR3: TGTGCCACTAACTACAGGGGCAACTCTGGAAACACCATATATTTT.

The genes are TRBV6-2 or TRBV6-3 and TRBJ2-5; D is perhaps TRBD2 (6 bases). This CDR3 is 14 amino acids long. The germline V gene encodes CDR1 MNHEY and CDR2 SVGEGT. The germline V and J ends were trimmed by 2 bases and 2 bases, with 9 bases remaining between them. The CDR3 sequence: CASSYGAGQETQYF. DNA for the CDR3: TGTGCCAGCAGTTACGGGGCGGGGCAAGAGACCCAGTACTTC.

The V call is TRBV5-1, the J call TRBJ2-5; maybe TRBD1 (7 bases). V gave up 4 bases and J gave up 4 bases, with 23 bases separating them. Per germline, CDR1 SGHRS and CDR2 YFSETQ. The CDR3 spans 17 residues. CDR3 nucleotides: TGCGCCAGCAGCGTTCGCCCTCAGACAGGGCGGGGAGAGACCCAGTACTTC. Translated: CASSVRPQTGRGETQYF.

The chain couples TRBV20-1 to TRBJ1-4; D is unresolved. Trimming cost V 3 bases and J 6 bases, with 11 bases left between them. This CDR3 is built from 13 residues. Germline assignment: CDR1 DFQATT and CDR2 SNEGSKA (reference sequence). The CDR3 nucleotides read TGCAGTGCTAGTTCAGGATCCGATGAAAAACTGTTTTTT. Translated, it gives CSASSGSDEKLFF.

The chain combines TRBV14 with TRBJ2-5; 7 bases are shared with TRBD2. Unmatched junction bases numbered 13, after V lost 4 bases and J lost 5 bases. The germline CDR1 and CDR2 sequences are SGHDN and FVKESK. The CDR3 extends over 16 amino acids. CDR3 sequence (DNA): TGTGCCAGCAGCCCATTATCTGCCGGGGGGTCGGAGACCCAGTACTTC. It codes for CASSPLSAGGSETQYF.

The sample holds a few counts of this clone. This chain connects TRBV5-1 to TRBJ2-7; TRBD1 aligns across 9 bases. Germline V gives CDR1 SGHRS, CDR2 YFSETQ. V shed 0 bases and J 3 bases; nucleotides not matched to a gene: 7. The CDR3 contains 16 residues. The CDR3 sequence is CASSLVTGGSVYEQYF. The CDR3 DNA reads TGCGCCAGCAGCTTGGTCACAGGGGGCTCCGTCTACGAGCAGTACTTC.

This clone was found once. V usage is TRBV29-1 and J usage is TRBJ1-1; D gene uncertain. CDR1 and CDR2 (germline): SQVTM, ANQGSEA. This CDR3 region has 12 residues. Trimming stripped 7 bases from V and 3 bases from J, with 12 bases between. The CDR3 DNA sequence: TGCAGCGCGGAACGGGGTGACACTGAAGCTTTCTTT. Translated, it gives CSAERGDTEAFF.

This clone has more than one count but fewer than ten. V and J are TRBV19 and TRBJ1-1, with D hard to call. Germline loops: CDR1 LNHDA, CDR2 SQIVND (reference sequence). This CDR3 is 13 amino acids long. The V end was cut by 7 bases, the J end by 1 base, with 10 bases between. The CDR3 DNA sequence: TGTGCCAGTAAAGCCTACGGGAACACTGAAGCTTTCTTT. It yields the protein CASKAYGNTEAFF.

On this clone: Other DNA sequences in the sample encode the same CDR3. This chain joins TRBV2 and TRBJ1-1; perhaps TRBD1 as D (5 bases). CDR3 size: 14 residues. V was cut by 2 bases and J by 3 bases, with 10 bases left in between. The germline CDR1 and CDR2 sequences are SNHLY and FYNNEI. CDR3 DNA sequence: TGTGCCAGCAGTGAATCAGGGATCTACACTGAAGCTTTCTTT. This gives the protein CASSESGIYTEAFF.

This chain joins TRBV6-5 and TRBJ2-2; possible D gene TRBD1, 5 bases. Per germline, CDR1 MNHEY and CDR2 SVGAGI. The V end was cut by 6 bases, the J end by 3 bases, with 11 bases between. The CDR3 covers 14 residues. The CDR3 loop is CASRAGLDTGELFF. For the CDR3, the DNA is TGTGCCAGCAGGGCAGGGTTGGACACCGGGGAGCTGTTTTTT.

The chain employs TRBV6-2 or TRBV6-3 and TRBJ2-7, with a tentative D call TRBD2 (6 bases). V lost 4 bases and J lost 0, with 16 bases in between. CDR3 length equals 16 residues. In germline, CDR1 is MNHEY, CDR2 SVGEGT. CDR3 coding DNA: TGTGCCAGCAGTTTCAGACTTTCCGGGAGCTCCTACGAGCAGTACTTC. As protein: CASSFRLSGSSYEQYF.

Written as DNA, the CDR3 is TGTGCCAGCAGTGAGAGGACAGGGGCGAACACCGGGGAGCTGTTTTTT. This gives the protein CASSERTGANTGELFF. The V and J genes are TRBV6-1 and TRBJ2-2; 9 bases are a match to TRBD1. This CDR3 spans 16 amino acids. CDR1 MNHNS and CDR2 SASEGT come from the germline V gene. With V trimmed by 3 bases and J by 0 bases, 2 bases remained unmatched.

This sequence joins TRBV19 and TRBJ1-2; 9 positions match TRBD1. This CDR3 comprises 15 residues. Germline assignment: CDR1 LNHDA and CDR2 SQIVND (reference sequence). Unmatched junction bases numbered 6, after V lost 5 bases and J lost 2 bases. The CDR3 coding sequence is TGTGCCAGTAGTGTCGGGACAGGGAGAAACTATGGCTACACCTTC. Its protein is CASSVGTGRNYGYTF.